The 30 T cell receptor beta chains given below trace back to one sample, sequenced in a study of control samples from healthy donors and cancer patients (dated by TCRdb to 2019 to 2021). The library relied on the immunoSEQ multiplex PCR assay. Imported from immuneACCESS, the table was reduced by TCRdb to in-frame sequences with V and J called. These copies leave out some clones; in studies compared against another copy, an unresolved V gene accounts for under half, and the cause of the remainder is not known. Present in this sample are about 170,000 clones, roughly 93% of which were seen just once. The ten largest clones represent about 4% of the sample. Sequenced material: blood. These receptors all stem from a woman aged 55-75 years in good health.

The chain is built from TRBV2 and TRBJ1-5, with D tentatively TRBD1 (5 bases). V lost 7 bases, J lost 4 bases, and 14 bases lay in between. CDR1 SNHLY and CDR2 FYNNEI come from the germline V gene. There are 14 residues in the CDR3. The CDR3: CASTRDVDNQPQHF. The CDR3 DNA is TGTGCCAGCACCCGGGACGTCGATAATCAGCCCCAGCATTTT.

This chain links TRBV9 with TRBJ1-6, with D unclear. Germline V CDR1 and CDR2: SGDLS, YYNGEE. The length of the CDR3 is 14 residues. The V and J ends lost 2 bases and 8 bases respectively, with 11 bases between them. CDR3 DNA sequence: TGTGCCAGCAGCGTCTCCACTAGAGATTCACCCCTCCACTTT. Its protein is CASSVSTRDSPLHF.

The chain uses TRBV7-2 and TRBJ1-5, with TRBD1 as a possible D gene (5 bases). Germline V CDR1 and CDR2: SGHTA, FQGNSA. This CDR3 has 15 amino acids. V lost 1 base and J lost 7, with 14 bases in between. In DNA form, the CDR3 reads TGTGCCAGCAGCTTAGTTTTAGGGGTGGAGCAGCCCCAGCATTTT. This sequence encodes CASSLVLGVEQPQHF.

The chain couples TRBV11-2 to TRBJ2-1; the D gene is possibly TRBD2 (6 bases). The germline V gene has CDR1 SGHAT and CDR2 FQNNGV. V shed 0 bases and J shed 2 bases, with 11 bases lying between them. The CDR3 contains 16 residues. The CDR3 DNA follows: TGTGCCAGCAGCTTAGAGCGGGGAACAACCTACAATGAGCAGTTCTTC. Translated: CASSLERGTTYNEQFF.

This chain links TRBV5-1 with TRBJ1-1, with 7 bases aligning to TRBD1. The ends lost 4 bases at V and 3 bases at J; junction bases unmatched: 6. Germline CDR1 and CDR2: SGHRS and YFSETQ. CDR3 length: 14 amino acids. The CDR3 bases are TGCGCCAGCAGCAGGGACAGTCATTACACTGAAGCTTTCTTT. This encodes CASSRDSHYTEAFF.

V usage is TRBV5-1 and J usage is TRBJ2-3; D gene uncertain. The ends were cut back, 3 bases at V and 6 bases at J, with 14 bases in the middle. The CDR3 length is 14 residues. Looked up from germline, CDR1 is SGHRS and CDR2 is YFSETQ. The CDR3 loop is CASSYRAGGDTQYF. The CDR3 nucleotides are TGCGCCAGCAGCTACCGGGCCGGTGGGGATACGCAGTATTTT.

J is TRBJ2-7 and V is TRBV13, with 11 bases lining up with TRBD1. Germline-derived CDR1 and CDR2 are PRHDT and FYEKMQ (reference sequence). CDR3 size: 13 residues. After removal of 8 bases from V and 6 bases from J, the junction contained 6 bases not matched to a gene. The CDR3 DNA follows: TGTGCCAGCTCCCGGGACAGGGGGGCCGAGCAGTACTTC. This sequence encodes CASSRDRGAEQYF.

The V gene is TRBV28, the J gene TRBJ2-2; the match to TRBD2 covers 8 bases. This CDR3 has 14 residues. J gave up 5 bases and V 7 bases, and 6 bases lay outside the gene matches. Per germline, CDR1 MDHEN and CDR2 SYDVKM. CDR3 nucleotide sequence: TGTGCCAGCAATCGGGGGGGCCGAACCGGGGAGCTGTTTTTT. This codes for CASNRGGRTGELFF.

This chain links TRBV2 with TRBJ1-5; the D gene is possibly TRBD1 (6 bases). This CDR3 is 15 amino acids long. Germline CDR1 SNHLY, CDR2 FYNNEI. Trimming shortened V by 6 bases and J by 2 bases, and 14 bases separated the two germline ends. This chain's CDR3 is CASRPTGGGNQPQHF. In nucleotides, the CDR3 is TGTGCCAGCAGGCCGACAGGTGGAGGCAATCAGCCCCAGCATTTT.

This sequence joins TRBV11-2 and TRBJ1-2, with a tentative D call TRBD1 (6 bases). This CDR3 spans 16 amino acids. The germline V and J ends were trimmed by 3 bases and 8 bases, with 22 bases remaining between them. CDR1 and CDR2 (germline): SGHAT, FQNNGV. This chain's CDR3 is CASSLPQGTALGGYTF. The DNA of the CDR3 is TGTGCCAGCAGCTTGCCCCAGGGGACGGCGTTAGGGGGCTACACCTTC.

The rearrangement uses TRBV25-1 and TRBJ1-2, with D tentatively TRBD1 (5 bases). The CDR3 is 14 amino acids. Germline lookup yields CDR1 MGHDK and CDR2 SYGVNS. The V end was cut by 4 bases, the J end by 3 bases, with 12 bases between. CDR3 region: CASSVAGGDYGYTF. DNA of the CDR3: TGTGCCAGCAGTGTGGCCGGGGGGGACTATGGCTACACCTTC.

The rearrangement links TRBV6-6 to TRBJ2-2; D might be TRBD2 (6 bases). V lost 6 bases and J lost 1, with 12 bases in between. Germline values: CDR1 MNHNY, CDR2 SVGAGI (reference sequence). The CDR3 has 15 amino acids. CDR3 bases: TGTGCCAGCAGGACGACGGGGGAGAACACCGGGGAGCTGTTTTTT. Residues: CASRTTGENTGELFF.

CDR3 nucleotides: TGCGCCAGCAGCTTGGGCTCTGGACAGCCTGTTGAAGCTTTCTTT. Protein sequence: CASSLGSGQPVEAFF. The rearrangement links TRBV5-1 to TRBJ1-1, with D possibly matching TRBD1 (6 bases). Trimming cost V 0 bases and J 7 bases, with 16 bases left between them. CDR1 and CDR2 (germline): SGHRS, YFSETQ. This CDR3 has 15 amino acids. The full variable domain, in which reference TRBV5-1 and TRBJ1-1 provide the parts outside the CDR3, is KAGVTQTPRYLIKTRGQQVTLSCSPISGHRSVSWYQQTPGQGLQFLFEYFSETQRNKGNFPGRFSGRQFSNSRSEMNVSTLELGDSALYLCASSLGSGQPVEAFFGQGTRLTVV.

The V gene is TRBV20-1, the J gene TRBJ1-2, with a tentative D call TRBD1 (6 bases). The germline CDR1 and CDR2 sequences are DFQATT and SNEGSKA (reference sequence). V was trimmed by 3 bases and J by 4 bases, leaving 12 bases between them. CDR3 length: 13 residues. CDR3 protein: CSASSGGTYGYTF. The CDR3 DNA sequence: TGCAGTGCTAGTTCGGGGGGCACCTATGGCTACACCTTC.

This clone has more than one count but fewer than ten. The chain couples TRBV6-5 to TRBJ2-5; D may correspond to TRBD1 or TRBD2 (6 bases each). The CDR3 extends over 13 amino acids. Germline-derived CDR1 and CDR2 are MNHEY and SVGAGI. Trimming shortened V by 7 bases and J by 2 bases, and 11 bases separated the two germline ends. The CDR3: CASTSGAQETQYF. CDR3 nucleotide sequence: TGTGCCAGCACTTCGGGGGCACAAGAGACCCAGTACTTC.

The chain links TRBV5-1 to TRBJ2-7; the D gene is possibly TRBD1 (5 bases). This CDR3 comprises 15 residues. Trimming took off 4 bases at V and 3 bases at J, with 17 bases between the two ends. Per germline, CDR1 SGHRS and CDR2 YFSETQ. The CDR3 protein is CASSVDSPRFYEQYF. In DNA, the CDR3 is TGCGCCAGCAGCGTAGACAGCCCCCGTTTCTACGAGCAGTACTTC.

The chain is built from TRBV5-1 and TRBJ2-1, with D perhaps assigned TRBD1 or TRBD2 (5 bases each). The CDR3 contains 14 residues. Per the germline V gene, CDR1 is SGHRS and CDR2 is YFSETQ. Trimming stripped 0 bases from V and 6 bases from J, with 10 bases between. The CDR3 DNA follows: TGCGCCAGCAGCTTGGCACCCGGGGCCAATGAGCAGTTCTTC. Residues: CASSLAPGANEQFF. Based on the CDR3 plus reference TRBV5-1 and TRBJ2-1, the full variable domain is KAGVTQTPRYLIKTRGQQVTLSCSPISGHRSVSWYQQTPGQGLQFLFEYFSETQRNKGNFPGRFSGRQFSNSRSEMNVSTLELGDSALYLCASSLAPGANEQFFGPGTRLTVL.

The chain carries TRBV7-9 and TRBJ1-1; D might be TRBD1 (6 bases). CDR3 length: 11 amino acids. Per germline, CDR1 SEHNR and CDR2 FQNEAQ (reference sequence). Trimming removed 7 bases from V and 5 bases from J, with 8 bases in between. The CDR3 region has the DNA TGTGCCAGCACAGGGGTTACTGAAGCTTTCTTT. It codes for CASTGVTEAFF.

The rearrangement links TRBV12-5 to TRBJ2-5; D not certain. From germline, CDR1 is LGHNT and CDR2 FRNRAP. With 3 bases removed from V and 3 bases from J, the gap between germline ends came to 8 bases. The CDR3 has 13 residues. The CDR3 sequence is CASGFPGEETQYF. CDR3 in DNA: TGTGCTAGTGGTTTCCCTGGAGAAGAGACCCAGTACTTC. Filled out from reference TRBV12-5 and TRBJ2-5, the complete variable domain reads DARVTQTPRHKVTEMGQEVTMRCQPILGHNTVFWYRQTMMQGLELLAYFRNRAPLDDSGMPKDRFSAEMPDATLATLKIQPSEPRDSAVYFCASGFPGEETQYFGPGTRLLVL.

This clone showed up just a few times. This chain links TRBV13 with TRBJ1-6, with 7 bases identical to TRBD1. J gave up 7 bases and V 5 bases, and 8 bases lay outside the gene matches. Germline lookup yields CDR1 PRHDT and CDR2 FYEKMQ (reference sequence). The CDR3 is 15 amino acids. CDR3 loop: CASSPTGQENSPLHF. In DNA form, the CDR3 reads TGTGCCAGCAGCCCGACTGGACAGGAAAATTCACCCCTCCACTTT.

V and J are TRBV6-5 and TRBJ1-1; D is ambiguous. V lost 8 bases, J lost 1 base, and 8 bases lay in between. Per the germline V gene, CDR1 is MNHEY and CDR2 is SVGAGI. The CDR3 is 12 residues long. CDR3 in DNA: TGTGCCAGCGGCAGCTGGAACACTGAAGCTTTCTTT. This encodes CASGSWNTEAFF.

This chain connects TRBV19 to TRBJ1-1; possible D gene TRBD1, 5 bases. Germline values: CDR1 LNHDA, CDR2 SQIVND (reference sequence). CDR3 length equals 15 residues. V lost 10 bases to trimming and J lost 0 bases, with 18 bases between them. The CDR3 reads CATGGSLDLNTEAFF. The CDR3 DNA follows: TGTGCCACCGGGGGTAGTCTGGACCTGAACACTGAAGCTTTCTTT.

The rearrangement joins TRBV9 to TRBJ1-2; D is ambiguous. Germline CDR1 SGDLS, CDR2 YYNGEE. V shed 3 bases and J shed 2 bases, with 8 bases lying between them. CDR3 size: 13 residues. Here the CDR3 reads CASSGSPNYGYTF. The CDR3 DNA follows: TGTGCCAGCAGCGGTTCACCGAACTATGGCTACACCTTC.

The chain couples TRBV28 to TRBJ2-4; no firm D call. Trimming left V 5 bases short and J 1 base short, with 12 bases between. The CDR3 extends over 15 amino acids. CDR1 and CDR2 (germline): MDHEN, SYDVKM. CDR3 DNA sequence: TGTGCCAGCAGTCCCCCGGGCCAGGCCAAAAACATTCAGTACTTC. It specifies CASSPPGQAKNIQYF.

This sequence joins TRBV5-4 and TRBJ1-1; no clear D. CDR3 length equals 12 residues. From germline, CDR1 is SGHNT and CDR2 YYREEE (reference sequence). V lost 1 base, J lost 7 bases, and 8 bases lay in between. The CDR3: CASSLNWIEAFF. In nucleotides, the CDR3 is TGTGCCAGCAGCTTGAATTGGATTGAAGCTTTCTTT.

The chain links TRBV6-2 or TRBV6-3 to TRBJ2-3; D ambiguous. The V end was cut by 2 bases, the J end by 1 base, with 13 bases between. In germline, CDR1 is MNHEY, CDR2 SVGEGT. This CDR3 has 16 residues. CDR3 amino acids: CASSYNFRHRTDTQYF. DNA for the CDR3: TGTGCCAGCAGTTACAATTTTCGGCACCGCACAGATACGCAGTATTTT.

This chain links TRBV29-1 with TRBJ1-4; TRBD1 matches 8 bases. This CDR3 has 13 amino acids. Looked up from germline, CDR1 is SQVTM and CDR2 is ANQGSEA. Unmatched junction bases numbered 8, after V lost 7 bases and J lost 7 bases. The CDR3 here is CSASTGVREKLFF. Written as DNA, the CDR3 is TGCAGCGCATCGACAGGGGTTCGTGAAAAACTGTTTTTT. The whole variable domain, remainder taken from reference TRBV29-1 and TRBJ1-4, is SAVISQKPSRDICQRGTSLTIQCQVDSQVTMMFWYRQQPGQSLTLIATANQGSEATYESGFVIDKFPISRPNLTFSTLTVSNMSPEDSSIYLCSASTGVREKLFFGSGTQLSVL.

This clone has just one count. The chain couples TRBV5-1 to TRBJ1-2; 7 nucleotides line up with TRBD1. The length of the CDR3 is 15 residues. Germline values: CDR1 SGHRS, CDR2 YFSETQ. The junction had 10 bases not matched to a gene; V was cut back by 4 bases and J by 4 bases. The CDR3 reads CASSMGQLLTYGYTF. CDR3 sequence (DNA): TGCGCCAGCAGCATGGGACAGCTCTTAACCTATGGCTACACCTTC.

V and J are TRBV19 and TRBJ1-5; possible D gene TRBD1, 5 bases. Trimming took off 5 bases at V and 5 bases at J, with 16 bases between the two ends. Germline CDR1 and CDR2: LNHDA and SQIVND (reference sequence). The CDR3 covers 15 residues. CDR3 in amino acids: CASSSRGRTDQPQHF. The CDR3 DNA reads TGTGCCAGTAGTTCCCGGGGCAGGACCGATCAGCCCCAGCATTTT. Full variable domain (missing parts from reference TRBV19 and TRBJ1-5): DGGITQSPKYLFRKEGQNVTLSCEQNLNHDAMYWYRQDPGQGLRLIYYSQIVNDFQKGDIAEGYSVSREKKESFPLTVTSAQKNPTAFYLCASSSRGRTDQPQHFGDGTRLSIL.

The chain recombines TRBV10-1 with TRBJ1-6; D is uncertain. The CDR3 is 12 amino acids. The germline V gene encodes CDR1 WNHNN and CDR2 SYGVQD (reference sequence). Deletions cut 6 bases from V and 7 bases from J, with 7 bases between. The DNA for the CDR3 is TGCGCCAGCAGCGGCCTAAATTCACCCCTCCACTTT. Amino acids: CASSGLNSPLHF.